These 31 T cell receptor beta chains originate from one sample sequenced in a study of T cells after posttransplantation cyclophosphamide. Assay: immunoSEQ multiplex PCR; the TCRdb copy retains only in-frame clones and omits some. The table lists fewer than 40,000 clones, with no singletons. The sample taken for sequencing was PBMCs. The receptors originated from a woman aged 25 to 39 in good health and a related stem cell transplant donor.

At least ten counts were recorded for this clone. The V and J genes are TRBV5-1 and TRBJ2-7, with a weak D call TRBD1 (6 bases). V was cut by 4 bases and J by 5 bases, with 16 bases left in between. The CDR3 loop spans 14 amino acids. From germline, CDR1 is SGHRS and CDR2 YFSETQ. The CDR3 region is CASSATTGNDEQYF. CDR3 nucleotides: TGCGCCAGCAGCGCCACCACAGGGAACGACGAGCAGTACTTC.

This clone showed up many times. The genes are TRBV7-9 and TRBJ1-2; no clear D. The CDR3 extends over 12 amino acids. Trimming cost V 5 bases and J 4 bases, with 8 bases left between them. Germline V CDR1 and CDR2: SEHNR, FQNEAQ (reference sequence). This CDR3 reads CASSLNSYGYTF. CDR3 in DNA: TGTGCCAGCAGCCTAAACAGCTATGGCTACACCTTC.

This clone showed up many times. This chain's CDR3 is CASSPPGSDRDEQFF. The CDR3 DNA follows: TGCGCCAGCAGCCCACCTGGGTCCGATAGGGATGAGCAGTTCTTC. The chain couples TRBV5-1 to TRBJ2-1; the D is unclear. CDR1 and CDR2 from the germline V gene are SGHRS and YFSETQ. Deletions cut 4 bases from V and 8 bases from J, with 19 bases between. This CDR3 contains 15 residues.

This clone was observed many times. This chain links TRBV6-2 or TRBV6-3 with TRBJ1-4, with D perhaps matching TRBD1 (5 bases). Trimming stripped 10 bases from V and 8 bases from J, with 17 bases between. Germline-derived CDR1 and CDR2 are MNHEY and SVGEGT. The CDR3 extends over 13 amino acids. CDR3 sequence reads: CATKEGEEEKLFF. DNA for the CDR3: TGTGCCACCAAGGAAGGGGAGGAGGAAAAACTGTTTTTT.

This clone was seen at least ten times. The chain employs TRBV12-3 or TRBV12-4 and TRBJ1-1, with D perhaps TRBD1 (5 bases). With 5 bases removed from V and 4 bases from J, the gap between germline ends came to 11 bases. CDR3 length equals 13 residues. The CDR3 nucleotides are TGTGCCAGCAGTGCAGGGTACGGCACTGAAGCTTTCTTT. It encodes CASSAGYGTEAFF.

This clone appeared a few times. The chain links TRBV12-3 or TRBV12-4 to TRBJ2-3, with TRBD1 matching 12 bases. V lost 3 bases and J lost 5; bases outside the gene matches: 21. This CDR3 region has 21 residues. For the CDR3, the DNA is TGTGCCAGCAGTTTCCACCGGTCGGGGGACAGGGGGCCCGGTAGGCTAGATACGCAGTATTTT. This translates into CASSFHRSGDRGPGRLDTQYF.

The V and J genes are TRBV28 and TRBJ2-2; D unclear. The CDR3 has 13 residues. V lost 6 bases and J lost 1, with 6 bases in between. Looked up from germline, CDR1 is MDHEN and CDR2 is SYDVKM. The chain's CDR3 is CASRRLNTGELFF. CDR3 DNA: TGTGCCAGCAGGAGACTGAACACCGGGGAGCTGTTTTTT.

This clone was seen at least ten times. The CDR3 nucleotides read TGTGCCAGAGATTACCGGGTAGCAGAGAACACCGGGGAGCTGTTTTTT. The encoded protein is CARDYRVAENTGELFF. This chain joins TRBV5-3 and TRBJ2-2, with no clear D. TRBV5-3 is marked as an open reading frame, function uncertain. This CDR3 has 16 residues. Trimming shortened V by 7 bases and J by 1 base, and 17 bases separated the two germline ends.

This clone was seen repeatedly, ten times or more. In DNA form, the CDR3 reads TGTGCCAGCAGGACAGAGGGCCTTGAAGCTTTCTTT. This translates into CASRTEGLEAFF. This sequence joins TRBV12-3 or TRBV12-4 and TRBJ1-1, with D perhaps TRBD1 (5 bases). The CDR3 spans 12 residues. V shed 6 bases and J shed 7 bases, with 12 bases lying between them.

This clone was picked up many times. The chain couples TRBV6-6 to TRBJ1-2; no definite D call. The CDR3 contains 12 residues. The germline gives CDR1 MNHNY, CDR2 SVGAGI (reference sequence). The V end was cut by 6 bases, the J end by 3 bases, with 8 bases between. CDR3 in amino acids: CASSRGDYGYTF. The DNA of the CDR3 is TGTGCCAGCAGCCGAGGTGACTATGGCTACACCTTC.

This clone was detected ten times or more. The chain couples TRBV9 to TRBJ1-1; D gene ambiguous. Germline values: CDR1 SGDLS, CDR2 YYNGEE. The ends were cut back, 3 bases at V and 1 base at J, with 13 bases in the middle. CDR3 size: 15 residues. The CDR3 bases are TGTGCCAGCAGCGCGAGCGTACGGCCGAACACTGAAGCTTTCTTT. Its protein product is CASSASVRPNTEAFF.

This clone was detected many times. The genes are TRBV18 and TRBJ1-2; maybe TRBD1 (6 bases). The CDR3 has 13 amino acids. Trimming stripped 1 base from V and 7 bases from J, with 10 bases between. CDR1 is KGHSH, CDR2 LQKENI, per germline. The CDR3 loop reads CASSPRQESGYTF. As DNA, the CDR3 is TGTGCCAGCTCACCACGACAGGAAAGTGGCTACACCTTC.

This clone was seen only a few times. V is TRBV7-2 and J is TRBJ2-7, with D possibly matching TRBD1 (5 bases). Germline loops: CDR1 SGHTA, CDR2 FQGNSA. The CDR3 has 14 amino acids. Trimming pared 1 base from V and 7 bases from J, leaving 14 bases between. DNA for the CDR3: TGTGCCAGCAGCTTAGGGAACTTAGCAGGGGAGCAGTACTTC. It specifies CASSLGNLAGEQYF.

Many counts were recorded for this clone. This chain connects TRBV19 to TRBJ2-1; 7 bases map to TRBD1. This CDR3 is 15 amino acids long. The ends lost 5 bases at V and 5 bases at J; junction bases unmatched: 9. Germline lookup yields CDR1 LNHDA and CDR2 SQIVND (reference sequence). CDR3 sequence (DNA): TGTGCCAGTAGTCAGCGGACAGGCTTGGACAATGAGCAGTTCTTC. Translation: CASSQRTGLDNEQFF.

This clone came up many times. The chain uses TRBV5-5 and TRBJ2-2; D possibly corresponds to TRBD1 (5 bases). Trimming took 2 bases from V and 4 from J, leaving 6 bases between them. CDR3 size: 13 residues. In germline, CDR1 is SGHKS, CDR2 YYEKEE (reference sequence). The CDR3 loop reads CASSLGVTGELFF. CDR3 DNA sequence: TGTGCCAGCAGCTTAGGGGTCACCGGGGAGCTGTTTTTT.

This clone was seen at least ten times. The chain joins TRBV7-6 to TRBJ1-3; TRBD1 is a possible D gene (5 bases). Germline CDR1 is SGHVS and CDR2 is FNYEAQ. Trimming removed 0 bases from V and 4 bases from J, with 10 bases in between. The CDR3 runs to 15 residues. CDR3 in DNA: TGTGCCAGCAGCTTAGCCCAGGGTACCGGAAACACCATATATTTT. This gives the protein CASSLAQGTGNTIYF.

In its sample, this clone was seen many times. In nucleotides, the CDR3 is TGTGCCAGCAGTGAAATATCGGGGTTCGGCAATGAGCAGTTCTTC. Protein product: CASSEISGFGNEQFF. J is TRBJ2-1 and V is TRBV6-1; tentatively, D is TRBD2 (5 bases). The V end was cut by 2 bases, the J end by 6 bases, with 14 bases between. Germline V gene sequence: CDR1 MNHNS, CDR2 SASEGT. The length of the CDR3 is 15 residues.

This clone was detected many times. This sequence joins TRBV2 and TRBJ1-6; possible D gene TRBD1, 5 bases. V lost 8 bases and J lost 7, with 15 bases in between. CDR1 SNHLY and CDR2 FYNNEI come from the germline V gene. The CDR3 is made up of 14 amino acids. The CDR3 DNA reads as TGTGCCAGCGCTCTGACAGTAGGCAATTCACCCCTCCACTTT. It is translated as CASALTVGNSPLHF.

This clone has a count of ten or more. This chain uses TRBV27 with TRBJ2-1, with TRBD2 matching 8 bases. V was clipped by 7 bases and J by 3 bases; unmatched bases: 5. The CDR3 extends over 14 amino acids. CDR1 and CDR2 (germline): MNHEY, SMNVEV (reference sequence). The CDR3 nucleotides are TGTGCCAGCACCGGCCGGGGGGGCTACAATGAGCAGTTCTTC. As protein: CASTGRGGYNEQFF.

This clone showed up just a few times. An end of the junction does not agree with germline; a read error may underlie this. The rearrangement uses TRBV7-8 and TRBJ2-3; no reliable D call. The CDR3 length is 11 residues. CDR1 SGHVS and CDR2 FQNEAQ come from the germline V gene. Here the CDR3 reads CATTKGLAQYF. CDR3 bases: TGCGCCACCACTAAAGGCTTAGCGCAGTATTTT.

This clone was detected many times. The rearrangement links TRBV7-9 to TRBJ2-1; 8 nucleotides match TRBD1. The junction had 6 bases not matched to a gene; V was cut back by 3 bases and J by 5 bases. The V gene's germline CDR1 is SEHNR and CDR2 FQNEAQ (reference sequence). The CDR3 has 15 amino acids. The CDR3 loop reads CASSFRGTGDNEQFF. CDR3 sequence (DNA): TGTGCCAGCAGCTTTCGCGGGACAGGTGACAATGAGCAGTTCTTC.

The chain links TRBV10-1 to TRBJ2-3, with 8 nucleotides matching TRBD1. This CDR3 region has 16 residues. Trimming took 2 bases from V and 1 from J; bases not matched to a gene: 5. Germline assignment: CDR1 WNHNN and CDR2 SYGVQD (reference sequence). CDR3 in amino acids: CASSEIDRGGTDTQYF. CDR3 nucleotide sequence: TGCGCCAGCAGTGAGATAGACAGGGGCGGCACAGATACGCAGTATTTT.

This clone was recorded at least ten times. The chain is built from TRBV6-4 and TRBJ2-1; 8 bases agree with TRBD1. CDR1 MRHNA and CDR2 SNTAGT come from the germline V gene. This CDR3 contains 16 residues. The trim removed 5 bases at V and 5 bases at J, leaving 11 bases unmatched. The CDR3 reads CASSPNRGAFHNEQFF. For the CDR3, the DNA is TGTGCCAGCAGTCCAAACAGGGGGGCTTTCCACAATGAGCAGTTCTTC.

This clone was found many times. CDR3 sequence: CASSMDGQGGNTEAFF. DNA of the CDR3: TGCGCCAGCAGCATGGACGGACAGGGAGGGAACACTGAAGCTTTCTTT. The chain couples TRBV5-1 to TRBJ1-1; TRBD1 matches 8 bases. The CDR3 extends over 16 amino acids. Germline V gene data show CDR1 as SGHRS and CDR2 as YFSETQ. V lost 4 bases, J lost 1 base, and 9 bases stayed unmatched.

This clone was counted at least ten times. The CDR3 sequence is CASSSPDRENSYEQYF. The CDR3 nucleotides read TGTGCCAGCAGCTCACCGGACAGGGAGAATTCCTACGAGCAGTACTTC. This chain links TRBV6-6 with TRBJ2-7; 8 positions match TRBD1. The V gene end was trimmed by 6 bases and the J gene end by 1 base; junction bases not matched to a gene: 11. The CDR3 extends over 16 amino acids. The V gene's germline CDR1 is MNHNY and CDR2 SVGAGI (reference sequence).

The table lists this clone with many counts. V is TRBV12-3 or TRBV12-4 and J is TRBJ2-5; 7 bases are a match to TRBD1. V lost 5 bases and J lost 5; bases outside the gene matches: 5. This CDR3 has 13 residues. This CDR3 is CASSLGGWETQYF. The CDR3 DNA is TGTGCCAGCAGTCTAGGGGGCTGGGAGACCCAGTACTTC.

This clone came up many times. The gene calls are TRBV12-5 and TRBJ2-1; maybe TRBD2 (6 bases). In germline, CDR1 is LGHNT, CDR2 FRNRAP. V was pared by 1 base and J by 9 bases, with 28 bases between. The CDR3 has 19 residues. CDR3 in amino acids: CASGLAKHSGGAGYGEQFF. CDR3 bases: TGTGCTAGTGGTTTGGCAAAACACTCAGGCGGGGCCGGCTACGGTGAGCAGTTCTTC.

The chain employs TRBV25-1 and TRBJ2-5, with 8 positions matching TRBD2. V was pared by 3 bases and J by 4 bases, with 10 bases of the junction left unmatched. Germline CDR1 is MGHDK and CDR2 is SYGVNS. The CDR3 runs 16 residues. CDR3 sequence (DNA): TGTGCCAGCAGTGATCCCCTGCCAGCGGGGGCAGAGACCCAGTACTTC. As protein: CASSDPLPAGAETQYF.

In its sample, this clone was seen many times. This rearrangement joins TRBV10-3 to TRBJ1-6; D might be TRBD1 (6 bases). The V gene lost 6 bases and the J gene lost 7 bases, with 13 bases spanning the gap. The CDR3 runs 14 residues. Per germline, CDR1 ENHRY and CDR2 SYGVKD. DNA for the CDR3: TGTGCCATCAGGACGACAGGAGGCAATTCACCCCTCCACTTT. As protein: CAIRTTGGNSPLHF.

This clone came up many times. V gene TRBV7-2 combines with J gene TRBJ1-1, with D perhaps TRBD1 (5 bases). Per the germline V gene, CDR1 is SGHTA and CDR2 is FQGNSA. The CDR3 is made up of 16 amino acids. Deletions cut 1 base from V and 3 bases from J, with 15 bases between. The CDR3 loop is CASSLGVRVVDTEAFF. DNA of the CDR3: TGTGCCAGCAGCTTAGGCGTCAGGGTGGTGGACACTGAAGCTTTCTTT. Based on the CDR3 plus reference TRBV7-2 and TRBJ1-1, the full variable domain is GAGVSQSPSNKVTEKGKDVELRCDPISGHTALYWYRQSLGQGLEFLIYFQGNSAPDKSGLPSDRFSAERTGGSVSTLTIQRTQQEDSAVYLCASSLGVRVVDTEAFFGQGTRLTVV.

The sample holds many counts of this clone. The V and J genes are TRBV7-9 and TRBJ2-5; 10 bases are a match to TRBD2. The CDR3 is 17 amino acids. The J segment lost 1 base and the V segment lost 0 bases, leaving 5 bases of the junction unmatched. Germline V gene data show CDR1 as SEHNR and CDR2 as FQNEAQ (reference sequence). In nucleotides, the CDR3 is TGTGCCAGCAGCTTAGCTAGCGGGGGGCCTTCCCAAGAGACCCAGTACTTC. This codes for CASSLASGGPSQETQYF.